These 23 T cell receptor beta chains were sequenced from one sample in a study of early T cells in non-severe SARS-CoV-2 infection. Via MiXCR, TCRdb re-called the 5' RACE reads, giving one row per CDR3 protein. The table lists roughly 47,000 distinct CDR3 sequences, around 6.5% of them singletons. Specimen: whole blood, collected at baseline. The receptors originated from an adult who was a healthcare worker with PCR-confirmed SARS-CoV-2 infection or an uninfected control (not recorded which).

This clonotype was seen at least ten times. V usage is TRBV7-9 and J usage is TRBJ1-4, with a possible D match to TRBD1 (6 bases). V was shortened by 5 bases and J by 5 bases, with 18 bases between the two germline ends. The CDR3 totals 16 residues. Germline V gives CDR1 SEHNR, CDR2 FQNEAQ (reference sequence). CDR3 sequence: CASSRPGGGANEKLFF. The CDR3 nucleotides read TGTGCCAGCAGCCGTCCAGGCGGGGGCGCGAATGAAAAACTGTTTTTT.

This clonotype was counted at least ten times. The rearrangement uses TRBV5-1 and TRBJ1-2; the D gene is possibly TRBD1 (5 bases). V was clipped by 0 bases and J by 1 base, with 19 bases between them. CDR3 length equals 18 residues. Germline CDR1 reads SGHRS; CDR2 reads YFSETQ. The CDR3 here is CASSLVIPGGALNYGYTF. The DNA for the CDR3 is TGCGCCAGCAGCTTGGTCATCCCTGGAGGGGCCCTTAACTATGGCTACACCTTC.

The chain recombines TRBV6-5 with TRBJ2-7; D is perhaps TRBD1 (5 bases). Germline lookup yields CDR1 MNHEY and CDR2 SVGAGI. With 6 bases removed from V and 3 bases from J, the gap between germline ends came to 15 bases. This CDR3 is 14 amino acids long. The CDR3 protein is CASSPSLDSYEQYF. CDR3 bases: TGTGCCAGCAGCCCCTCACTTGACAGCTACGAGCAGTACTTC.

The V call is TRBV9, the J call TRBJ1-1, with TRBD1 matching over 11 bases. Germline trimming cut 0 bases from V and 0 bases from J; bases unmatched to any gene: 4. The CDR3 has 17 amino acids. CDR1 is SGDLS and CDR2 is YYNGEE in the germline V gene. CDR3 region: CASSVGTGGPLNTEAFF. The CDR3 DNA reads TGTGCCAGCAGCGTAGGGACAGGGGGCCCTCTGAACACTGAAGCTTTCTTT. Variable domain in full (rest from reference TRBV9 and TRBJ1-1): DSGVTQTPKHLITATGQRVTLRCSPRSGDLSVYWYQQSLDQGLQFLIQYYNGEERAKGNILERFSAQQFPDLHSELNLSSLELGDSALYFCASSVGTGGPLNTEAFFGQGTRLTVV.

This clonotype was seen at least ten times. This rearrangement joins TRBV5-6 to TRBJ1-6; no clear D. The CDR3 has 15 amino acids. Per the germline V gene, CDR1 is SGHDT and CDR2 is YYEEEE. The ends were cut back, 2 bases at V and 7 bases at J, with 13 bases in the middle. CDR3 nucleotides: TGTGCCAGCAGCTTCGGGCGCCGCGGGAATTCACCCCTCCACTTT. Amino acids: CASSFGRRGNSPLHF. The full variable domain, completed using reference TRBV5-6 and TRBJ1-6, is DAGVTQSPTHLIKTRGQQVTLRCSPKSGHDTVSWYQQALGQGPQFIFQYYEEEERQRGNFPDRFSGHQFPNYSSELNVNALLLGDSALYLCASSFGRRGNSPLHFGNGTRLTVT.

This clonotype has at least ten counts. The chain has TRBV19 and TRBJ2-3; D might be TRBD2 (5 bases). Germline CDR1 and CDR2: LNHDA and SQIVND (reference sequence). Trimming removed 5 bases at V and 9 bases at J, with 18 bases between. The CDR3 extends over 14 amino acids. The CDR3 reads CASSVQTSSSTQYF. CDR3 DNA sequence: TGTGCCAGTAGTGTCCAAACCTCCTCTAGCACGCAGTATTTT.

The sample holds many counts of this clonotype. The chain couples TRBV4-3 to TRBJ2-3; no clear D gene. V dropped 1 base and J dropped 4 bases, with 12 bases sitting between them. Germline CDR1 reads LGHNA; CDR2 reads YSLEER. This CDR3 has 15 amino acids. CDR3: CASSQVVVGADTQYF. The CDR3 nucleotides read TGCGCCAGCAGCCAAGTTGTCGTAGGCGCAGATACGCAGTATTTT.

This clonotype was detected ten times or more. This rearrangement joins TRBV7-8 to TRBJ1-2; 7 positions agree with TRBD1. Germline CDR1 reads SGHVS; CDR2 reads FQNEAQ. CDR3 length: 15 amino acids. The ends lost 5 bases at V and 8 bases at J; junction bases unmatched: 14. The CDR3 region is CASSTRLGGAGGYTF. The DNA of the CDR3 is TGTGCCAGCAGCACCCGCTTAGGGGGCGCTGGGGGCTACACCTTC.

This clonotype came up many times. This chain joins TRBV29-1 and TRBJ2-1; D is possibly TRBD2 (6 bases). V shed 6 bases and J shed 3 bases, with 12 bases lying between them. The CDR3 sequence is 13 residues long. Germline-derived CDR1 and CDR2 are SQVTM and ANQGSEA. The CDR3, as DNA: TGCAGCGTCGTCATGGGAGGCTACAATGAGCAGTTCTTC. Translated: CSVVMGGYNEQFF.

This clonotype was seen ten or more times. This rearrangement joins TRBV12-3 or TRBV12-4 to TRBJ1-1; D ambiguous. The CDR3 is 13 residues long. The germline V and J ends were trimmed by 3 bases and 2 bases, with 7 bases remaining between them. CDR3 DNA sequence: TGTGCCAGCAGTTTTTACAGTAACACTGAAGCTTTCTTT. Translation: CASSFYSNTEAFF.

The chain joins TRBV11-2 to TRBJ2-7; possible D gene TRBD1, 6 bases. The V gene lost 0 bases and the J gene lost 4 bases, with 13 bases spanning the gap. Germline CDR1 is SGHAT and CDR2 is FQNNGV. This CDR3 has 15 residues. The CDR3 region has the DNA TGTGCCAGCAGCTTAGATATCGCCAGGGGATACGAGCAGTACTTC. Residues: CASSLDIARGYEQYF.

This clonotype was observed at least ten times. The chain uses TRBV12-3 or TRBV12-4 and TRBJ2-7; 9 positions match TRBD2. The length of the CDR3 is 15 residues. J gave up 2 bases and V 4 bases, and 6 bases lay outside the gene matches. The CDR3 nucleotides read TGTGCCAGCAGTTCCCTAGCGGGGACCACCTACGAGCAGTACTTC. Protein sequence: CASSSLAGTTYEQYF.

This clonotype was detected many times. One junction end does not reproduce the germline sequence, and a read error may be involved. V is TRBV5-1 and J is TRBJ2-7; D may correspond to TRBD1 or TRBD2 (5 bases each). This CDR3 is 12 amino acids long. Germline-derived CDR1 and CDR2 are SGHRS and YFSETQ. In DNA, the CDR3 is TGTGCCAGCGGACGGGGCTCTTACGAGCAGTACTTC. It specifies CASGRGSYEQYF. Together with reference TRBV5-1 and TRBJ2-7, the CDR3 gives the full variable domain: KAGVTQTPRYLIKTRGQQVTLSCSPISGHRSVSWYQQTPGQGLQFLFEYFSETQRNKGNFPGRFSGRQFSNSRSEMNVSTLELGDSALYLCASGRGSYEQYFGPGTRLTVT.

This chain joins TRBV6-1 and TRBJ1-2, with D possibly matching TRBD1 (6 bases). V lost 8 bases to trimming and J lost 5 bases, with 12 bases between them. The CDR3 has 12 amino acids. Germline lookup yields CDR1 MNHNS and CDR2 SASEGT. The CDR3 DNA sequence: TGTGCCAGCTCCGGGGGCGGGTATGGCTACACCTTC. Translating gives CASSGGGYGYTF.

This clonotype was seen repeatedly, ten times or more. V is TRBV7-2 and J is TRBJ1-2; 8 bases are shared with TRBD1. The CDR3 length is 14 residues. CDR1 and CDR2 from the germline V gene are SGHTA and FQGNSA. J gave up 3 bases and V 6 bases, and 6 bases lay outside the gene matches. DNA of the CDR3: TGTGCCAGCAGACTCAGGGGGCAGGACTATGGCTACACCTTC. This gives the protein CASRLRGQDYGYTF.

This clonotype has at least ten counts. This chain joins TRBV20-1 and TRBJ1-2; D is uncertain. The CDR3 extends over 14 amino acids. Trimming left V 3 bases short and J 6 bases short, with 17 bases between. Germline CDR1 and CDR2: DFQATT and SNEGSKA (reference sequence). The CDR3 DNA is TGCAGTGCTAGGAACTCGCAGTCTGACAATGGCTACACCTTC. Protein sequence: CSARNSQSDNGYTF.

This clonotype was seen repeatedly, ten times or more. V and J are TRBV12-5 and TRBJ2-3; 9 positions agree with TRBD2. CDR3 length: 16 residues. The V and J ends lost 0 bases and 4 bases, in that order; junction bases with no gene match: 5. CDR1 is LGHNT and CDR2 is FRNRAP in the germline V gene. The CDR3 bases are TGTGCTAGTGGTTTGGTACTCGCGGGGGGGCCAGATACGCAGTATTTT. This sequence encodes CASGLVLAGGPDTQYF.

The table lists this clonotype with many counts. This sequence joins TRBV20-1 and TRBJ2-7, with D uncertain. V was cut by 5 bases and J by 3 bases, with 11 bases left in between. Germline CDR1 DFQATT, CDR2 SNEGSKA (reference sequence). CDR3 size: 12 residues. CDR3 bases: TGCAGTGCTGGGGTAGGGTTCTACGAGCAGTACTTC. Residues: CSAGVGFYEQYF.

This clonotype has a count of ten or more. The chain's CDR3 is CASSQFSKGGALADTQYF. CDR3 coding DNA: TGTGCCAGCAGCCAATTCTCGAAGGGGGGGGCGCTCGCAGATACGCAGTATTTT. The V gene is TRBV3-1, the J gene TRBJ2-3, with D possibly being TRBD2 (7 bases). The CDR3 spans 18 residues. Per germline, CDR1 LGHDT and CDR2 YNNKEL (reference sequence). The germline V and J ends were trimmed by 2 bases and 4 bases, with 22 bases remaining between them.

This clonotype appeared many times. The chain has TRBV7-2 and TRBJ2-5; D gene ambiguous. V was clipped by 0 bases and J by 5 bases, with 1 base between them. From germline, CDR1 is SGHTA and CDR2 FQGNSA. This CDR3 spans 11 amino acids. For the CDR3, the DNA is TGTGCCAGCAGCTTAGCGGAGACCCAGTACTTC. It specifies CASSLAETQYF.

This clonotype was detected ten times or more. V usage is TRBV6-6 and J usage is TRBJ2-6; D is possibly TRBD1 or TRBD2 (6 bases each). The CDR3 consists of 16 residues. V was cut by 8 bases and J by 2 bases, with 16 bases left in between. Germline-derived CDR1 and CDR2 are MNHNY and SVGAGI (reference sequence). The CDR3 reads CASFPSEGAGANVLTF. The CDR3 coding sequence is TGTGCCAGCTTCCCCTCGGAGGGGGCTGGGGCCAACGTCCTGACTTTC.

The gene calls are TRBV20-1 and TRBJ2-1; D possibly corresponds to TRBD2 (5 bases). Looked up from germline, CDR1 is DFQATT and CDR2 is SNEGSKA (reference sequence). With 1 base removed from V and 3 bases from J, the gap between germline ends came to 7 bases. This CDR3 comprises 13 residues. DNA of the CDR3: TGCAGTGCTAGAGTGACTAACTACAATGAGCAGTTCTTC. It specifies CSARVTNYNEQFF.

Here the CDR3 reads CASSLRGITEAFF. DNA of the CDR3: TGTGCCAGCAGTCTTCGGGGAATCACTGAAGCTTTCTTT. This sequence joins TRBV28 and TRBJ1-1; the D is unclear. Deletions cut 5 bases from V and 4 bases from J, with 11 bases between. CDR1 is MDHEN and CDR2 is SYDVKM in the germline V gene. This CDR3 comprises 13 residues.